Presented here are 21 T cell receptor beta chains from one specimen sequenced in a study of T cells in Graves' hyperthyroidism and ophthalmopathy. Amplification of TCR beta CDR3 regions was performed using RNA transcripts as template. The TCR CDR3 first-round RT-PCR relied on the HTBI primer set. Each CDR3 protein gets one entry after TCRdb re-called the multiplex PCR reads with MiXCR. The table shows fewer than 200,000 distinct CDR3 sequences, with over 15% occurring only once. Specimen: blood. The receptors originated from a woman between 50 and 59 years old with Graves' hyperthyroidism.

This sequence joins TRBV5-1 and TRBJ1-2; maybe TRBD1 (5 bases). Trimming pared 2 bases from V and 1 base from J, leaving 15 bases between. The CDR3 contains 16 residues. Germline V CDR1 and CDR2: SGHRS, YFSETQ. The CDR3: CASSFVPPGNNYGYTF. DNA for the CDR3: TGCGCCAGCAGCTTCGTCCCCCCAGGGAATAACTATGGCTACACCTTC.

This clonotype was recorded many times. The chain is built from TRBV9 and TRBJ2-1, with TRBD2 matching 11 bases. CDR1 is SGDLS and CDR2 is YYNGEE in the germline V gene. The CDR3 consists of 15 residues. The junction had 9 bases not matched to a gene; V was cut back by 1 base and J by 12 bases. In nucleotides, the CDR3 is TGTGCCAGCAGCGTACGTAGCGGGGGGGCGGTCTGGCAGTTCTTC. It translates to CASSVRSGGAVWQFF.

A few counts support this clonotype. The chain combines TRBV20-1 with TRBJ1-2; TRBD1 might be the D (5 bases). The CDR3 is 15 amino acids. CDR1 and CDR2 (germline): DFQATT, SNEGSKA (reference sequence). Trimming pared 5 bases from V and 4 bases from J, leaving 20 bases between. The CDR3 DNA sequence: TGCAGTGCTCCTCTGGGGGTTGAGGGTCGCTATGGCTACACCTTC. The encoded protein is CSAPLGVEGRYGYTF.

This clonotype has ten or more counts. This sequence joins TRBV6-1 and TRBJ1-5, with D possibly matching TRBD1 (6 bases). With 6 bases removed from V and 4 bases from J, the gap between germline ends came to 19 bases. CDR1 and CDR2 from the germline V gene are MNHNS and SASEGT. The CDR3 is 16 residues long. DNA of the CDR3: TGTGCCAGCAGCCCCTTGGGACACAACTGGAATCAGCCCCAGCATTTT. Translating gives CASSPLGHNWNQPQHF.

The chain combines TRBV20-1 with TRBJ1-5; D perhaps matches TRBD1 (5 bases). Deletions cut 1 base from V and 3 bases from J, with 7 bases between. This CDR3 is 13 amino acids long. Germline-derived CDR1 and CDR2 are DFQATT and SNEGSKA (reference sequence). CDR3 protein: CSARAGYNQPQHF. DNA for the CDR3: TGCAGTGCTAGAGCAGGGTACAATCAGCCCCAGCATTTT.

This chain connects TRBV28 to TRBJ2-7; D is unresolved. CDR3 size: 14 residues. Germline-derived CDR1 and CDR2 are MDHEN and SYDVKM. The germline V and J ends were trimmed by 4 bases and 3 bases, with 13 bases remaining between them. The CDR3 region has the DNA TGTGCCAGCAGTTCCCTGGCACCAATCTACGAGCAGTACTTC. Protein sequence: CASSSLAPIYEQYF. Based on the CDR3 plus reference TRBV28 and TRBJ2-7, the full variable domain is DVKVTQSSRYLVKRTGEKVFLECVQDMDHENMFWYRQDPGLGLRLIYFSYDVKMKEKGDIPEGYSVSREKKERFSLILESASTNQTSMYLCASSSLAPIYEQYFGPGTRLTVT.

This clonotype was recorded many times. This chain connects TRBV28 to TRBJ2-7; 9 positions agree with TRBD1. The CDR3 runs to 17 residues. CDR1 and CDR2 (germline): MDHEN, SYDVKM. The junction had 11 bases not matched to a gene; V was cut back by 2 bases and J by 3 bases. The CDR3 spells CASSLPKGGTGLYEQYF. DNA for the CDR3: TGTGCCAGCAGTTTACCAAAAGGGGGGACAGGGCTCTACGAGCAGTACTTC.

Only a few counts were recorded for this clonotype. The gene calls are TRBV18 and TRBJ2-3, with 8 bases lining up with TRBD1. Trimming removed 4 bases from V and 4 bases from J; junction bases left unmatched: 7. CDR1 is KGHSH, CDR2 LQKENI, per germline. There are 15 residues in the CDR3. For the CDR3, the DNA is TGTGCCAGCTCACACGACAGGGGTACATCAGATACGCAGTATTTT. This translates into CASSHDRGTSDTQYF.

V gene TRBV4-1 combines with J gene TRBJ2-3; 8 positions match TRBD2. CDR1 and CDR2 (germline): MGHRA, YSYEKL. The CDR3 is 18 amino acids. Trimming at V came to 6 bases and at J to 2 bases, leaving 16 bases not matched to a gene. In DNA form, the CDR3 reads TGCGCCAGCAGTCAACAAGAGATGGGCGGGGGGCTCACAGATACGCAGTATTTT. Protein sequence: CASSQQEMGGGLTDTQYF.

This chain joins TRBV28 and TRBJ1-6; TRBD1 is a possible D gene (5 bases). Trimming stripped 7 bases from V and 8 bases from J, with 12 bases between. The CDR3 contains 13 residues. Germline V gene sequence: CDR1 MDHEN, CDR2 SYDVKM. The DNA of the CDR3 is TGTGCCAGCACCCCCTCAGGGTATTCACCCCTCCACTTT. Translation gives CASTPSGYSPLHF.

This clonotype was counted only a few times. The CDR3 DNA sequence: TGCGCCAGCAGCCCCAGGTCCAGAGGGGCCACAGATACGCAGTATTTT. Protein: CASSPRSRGATDTQYF. V usage is TRBV10-1 and J usage is TRBJ2-3; perhaps D is TRBD1 or TRBD2 (5 bases each). This CDR3 spans 16 amino acids. The germline V gene encodes CDR1 WNHNN and CDR2 SYGVQD (reference sequence). V was pared by 6 bases and J by 2 bases, with 18 bases between.

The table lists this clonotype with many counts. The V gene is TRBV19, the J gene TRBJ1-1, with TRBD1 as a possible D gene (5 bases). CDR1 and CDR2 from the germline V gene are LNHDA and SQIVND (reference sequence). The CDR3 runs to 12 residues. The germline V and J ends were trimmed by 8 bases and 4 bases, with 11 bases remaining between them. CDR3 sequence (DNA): TGTGCCAGTGGTCAGGGCGGCACTGAAGCTTTCTTT. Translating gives CASGQGGTEAFF.

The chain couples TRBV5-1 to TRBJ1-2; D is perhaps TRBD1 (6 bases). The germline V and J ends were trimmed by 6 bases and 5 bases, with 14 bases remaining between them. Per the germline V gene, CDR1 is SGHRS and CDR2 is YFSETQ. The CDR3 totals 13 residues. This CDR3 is CASNRGGGYGYTF. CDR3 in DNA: TGCGCCAGCAATCGAGGAGGGGGGTATGGCTACACCTTC.

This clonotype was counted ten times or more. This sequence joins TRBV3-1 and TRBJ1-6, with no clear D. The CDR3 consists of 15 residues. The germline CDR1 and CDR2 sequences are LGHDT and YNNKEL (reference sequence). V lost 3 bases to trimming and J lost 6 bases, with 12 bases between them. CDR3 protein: CASSQLGGSNSPLHF. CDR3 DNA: TGTGCCAGCAGCCAGTTGGGAGGCAGTAATTCACCCCTCCACTTT.

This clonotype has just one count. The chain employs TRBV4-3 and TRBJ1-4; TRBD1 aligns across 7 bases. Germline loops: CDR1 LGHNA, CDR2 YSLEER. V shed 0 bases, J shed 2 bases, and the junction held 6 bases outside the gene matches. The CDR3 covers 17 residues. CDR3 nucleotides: TGCGCCAGCAGCCAAGAGGACAGGTCTTCGACTAATGAAAAACTGTTTTTT. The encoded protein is CASSQEDRSSTNEKLFF.

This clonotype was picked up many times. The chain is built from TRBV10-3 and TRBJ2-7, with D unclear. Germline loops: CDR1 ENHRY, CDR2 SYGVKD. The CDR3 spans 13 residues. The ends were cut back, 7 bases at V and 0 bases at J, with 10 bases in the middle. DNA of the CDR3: TGTGCCATCAACCGTACAGTCTCCTACGAGCAGTACTTC. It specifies CAINRTVSYEQYF.

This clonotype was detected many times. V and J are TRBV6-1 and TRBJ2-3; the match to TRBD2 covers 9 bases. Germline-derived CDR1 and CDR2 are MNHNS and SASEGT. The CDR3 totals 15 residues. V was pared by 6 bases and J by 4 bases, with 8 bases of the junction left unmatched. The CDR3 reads CASRTAGGPADTQYF. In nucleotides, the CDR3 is TGTGCCAGCAGGACCGCGGGGGGGCCCGCAGATACGCAGTATTTT.

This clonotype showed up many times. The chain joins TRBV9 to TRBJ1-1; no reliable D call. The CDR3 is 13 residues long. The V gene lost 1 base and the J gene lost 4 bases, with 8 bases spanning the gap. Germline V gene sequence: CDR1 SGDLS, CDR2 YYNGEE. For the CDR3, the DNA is TGTGCCAGCAGCGTATGGGTTGGCACTGAAGCTTTCTTT. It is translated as CASSVWVGTEAFF.

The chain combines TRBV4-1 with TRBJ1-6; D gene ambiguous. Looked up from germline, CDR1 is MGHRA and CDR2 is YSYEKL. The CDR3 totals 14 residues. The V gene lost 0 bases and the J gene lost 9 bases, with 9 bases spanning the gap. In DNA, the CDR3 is TGCGCCAGCAGCCAAGAGAGCGAGGGTTCACCCCTCCACTTT. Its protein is CASSQESEGSPLHF.

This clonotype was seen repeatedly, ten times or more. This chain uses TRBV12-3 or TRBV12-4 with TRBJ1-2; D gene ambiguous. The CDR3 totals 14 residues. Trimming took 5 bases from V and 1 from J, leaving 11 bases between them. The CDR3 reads CASSPKGSNYGYTF. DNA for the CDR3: TGTGCCAGCAGTCCCAAAGGGAGTAACTATGGCTACACCTTC.

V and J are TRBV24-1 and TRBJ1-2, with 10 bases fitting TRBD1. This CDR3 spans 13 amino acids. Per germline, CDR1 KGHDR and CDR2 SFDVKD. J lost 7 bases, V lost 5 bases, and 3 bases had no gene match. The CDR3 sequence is CATSARTGGGYTF. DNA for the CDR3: TGTGCCACCAGTGCCCGGACAGGGGGTGGCTACACCTTC.